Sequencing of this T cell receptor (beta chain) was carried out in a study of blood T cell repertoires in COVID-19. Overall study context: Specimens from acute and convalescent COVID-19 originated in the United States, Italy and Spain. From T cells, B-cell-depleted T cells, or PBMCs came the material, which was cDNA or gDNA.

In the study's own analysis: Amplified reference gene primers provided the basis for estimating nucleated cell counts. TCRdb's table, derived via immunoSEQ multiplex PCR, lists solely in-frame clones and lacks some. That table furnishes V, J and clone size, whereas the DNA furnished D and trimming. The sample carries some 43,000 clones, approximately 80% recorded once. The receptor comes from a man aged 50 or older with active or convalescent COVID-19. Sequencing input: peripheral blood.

The CDR3 protein is CASSTSSGNTIYF. In nucleotides, the CDR3 is TGTGCCAGCAGCACCAGCTCTGGAAACACCATATATTTT. The chain couples TRBV7-9 to TRBJ1-3; D remains unclear. This CDR3 comprises 13 residues. V was cut by 5 bases and J by 0 bases, with 5 bases left in between. Germline CDR1 and CDR2: SEHNR and FQNEAQ (reference sequence). The variable domain in full, completed from reference TRBV7-9 and TRBJ1-3, reads DTGVSQNPRHKITKRGQNVTFRCDPISEHNRLYWYRQTLGQGPEFLTYFQNEAQLEKSRLLSDRFSAERPKGSFSTLEIQRTEQGDSAMYLCASSTSSGNTIYFGEGSWLTVV.